This T cell receptor beta chain appears in the sequencing data of a study of Graves' ophthalmopathy and Graves' hyperthyroidism. Study conclusions and caveats: Blood also harbored most expanded thyroid clonotypes above 0.001 frequency. With more than 60% sensitivity and more than 72% specificity, the model predicted ophthalmopathy progression.

Included hyperthyroidism patients were aged 18 to 65 and newly diagnosed (under 2 months' duration). PBMCs came from less than 12 ml of fresh peripheral blood. CDR1 and CDR2 (germline): SGHDN, FVKESK. V lost 6 bases and J lost 5, with 13 bases in between. This CDR3 has 13 amino acids. Amplification from RNA transcripts yielded the TCR beta CDR3 regions. Scientists carried out first-round RT-PCR using HTBI primers and then a second-round multiplex PCR. MiXCR was run by TCRdb on the multiplex PCR reads, yielding one entry per CDR3 protein. The sample shows a few hundred thousand distinct CDR3 sequences, about a sixth of them seen only once. This clonotype has ten or more counts. Its antigen is not identified.

The rearrangement joins TRBV14 to TRBJ2-5; weak D call: TRBD2 (6 bases). Sequenced material: peripheral blood. The TCR comes from an adult woman with stable Graves' hyperthyroidism. CDR3 region: CASRIGGLETQYF. CDR3 DNA sequence: TGTGCCAGCAGAATTGGGGGACTGGAGACCCAGTACTTC.